This is a list of T cell receptor beta chains from one sample in a study of blood T cell repertoires in COVID-19. Profiling relied on immunoSEQ multiplex PCR, and the TCRdb table lists in-frame clones only, not all of them. The sample holds roughly 26,000 clones, approximately 80% seen once. The sample comprised peripheral blood. Every receptor here comes from a human donor in a cohort sampled during active COVID-19. CDR3s include the opening cysteine and the closing phenylalanine or tryptophan. The D gene is left open where the match is weak. Clone size, where shown, is once, few, many, or a class for clones that have expanded.

V	D	J	size	CDR3	DNA
TRBV4-1	TRBD1	TRBJ1-3	NA	CASSQGTVGNTIYF	TGCGCCAGCAGCCAGGGGACAGTTGGAAACACCATATATTTT
TRBV6-5	NA	TRBJ1-4	NA	CASSRLSEKLFF	TGTGCCAGTTCCAGACTGAGTGAAAAACTGTTTTTT
TRBV9	TRBD2	TRBJ2-7	NA	CASSVLTSGDEQYF	TGTGCCAGCAGCGTTTTGACTAGCGGGGATGAGCAGTACTTC
TRBV15	NA	TRBJ1-2	NA	CATSRVLLPHYGYTF	TGTGCCACCAGCCGGGTCCTCTTGCCCCACTATGGCTACACCTTC
TRBV4-3	NA	TRBJ2-7	few	CASSPGTRYNEQYF	TGCGCCAGCAGCCCCGGAACTAGGTATAACGAGCAGTACTTC
TRBV10-3	NA	TRBJ1-1	NA	CAISGVMNTEAFF	TGTGCCATCAGTGGAGTGATGAACACTGAAGCTTTCTTT
TRBV7-2	TRBD2	TRBJ2-7	few	CASSLVAGGTSYEQYF	TGTGCCAGCAGCTTAGTGGCGGGAGGGACCTCCTACGAGCAGTACTTC
TRBV10-3	TRBD1	TRBJ2-7	NA	CAIREGGTGKAYEQYF	TGTGCCATCAGGGAAGGAGGGACAGGAAAAGCCTACGAGCAGTACTTC
TRBV4-2	NA	TRBJ2-5	NA	CASSQEGFRETQYF	TGTGCCAGCAGCCAGGAGGGATTTCGGGAGACCCAGTACTTC
TRBV4-1	NA	TRBJ1-2	few	CASSQDQTAGAYYGYTF	TGCGCCAGCAGCCAAGATCAAACGGCGGGGGCCTACTATGGCTACACCTTC
TRBV28	TRBD1	TRBJ1-2	NA	CAISISGTDYGYTF	TGTGCCATTTCGATCTCCGGGACAGACTATGGCTACACCTTC
TRBV7-2	NA	TRBJ1-5	NA	CASSSRWGGNQPQHF	TGTGCCAGCAGCTCTAGGTGGGGCGGCAATCAGCCCCAGCATTTT
TRBV4-3	TRBD1	TRBJ1-2	NA	CASSQDYRGGNGYTF	TGCGCCAGCAGCCAAGATTACAGGGGGGGAAATGGCTACACCTTC
TRBV5-1	TRBD2	TRBJ2-7	NA	CASSLIAGFSYEQYF	TGCGCCAGCAGCTTAATAGCGGGATTCTCCTACGAGCAGTACTTC
TRBV19	TRBD1	TRBJ1-6	NA	CASNGATGQSPLHF	TGTGCCAGTAATGGGGCGACAGGGCAATCACCCCTCCACTTT
TRBV2	NA	TRBJ1-4	NA	CASSSLLTDSYNEKLFF	TGTGCCAGCAGCTCTCTACTAACCGACAGTTATAATGAAAAACTGTTTTTT
TRBV10-2	TRBD2	TRBJ2-1	NA	CASSRAGGLYNEQFF	TGCGCCAGCAGCCGAGCGGGGGGGCTCTACAATGAGCAGTTCTTC
TRBV9	NA	TRBJ2-5	NA	CASRSVETQYF	TGTGCCAGCAGATCAGTGGAGACCCAGTACTTC
TRBV9	TRBD1	TRBJ2-4	NA	CASSGTGENIQYF	TGTGCCAGCAGCGGGACAGGAGAAAACATTCAGTACTTC
TRBV18	NA	TRBJ2-2	NA	CASSPPRPTGELFF	TGTGCCAGCTCACCACCGAGGCCTACCGGGGAGCTGTTTTTT
TRBV12-3/TRBV12-4	NA	TRBJ1-2	NA	CASSLGQNYGYTF	TGTGCCAGCAGTTTGGGACAAAACTATGGCTACACCTTC
TRBV5-8	TRBD2	TRBJ2-7	once	CASSPRLAAYEQYF	TGTGCCAGCAGCCCGAGACTAGCGGCCTACGAGCAGTACTTC
TRBV29-1	NA	TRBJ2-7	NA	CSVYNSGYEQYF	TGCAGCGTGTACAACAGCGGTTACGAGCAGTACTTC
TRBV19	TRBD1	TRBJ2-2	few	CASSRGQGALSGELFF	TGTGCCAGTAGCCGTGGACAGGGGGCGCTCAGCGGGGAGCTGTTTTTT
TRBV7-2	TRBD1	TRBJ1-1	NA	CASNLFGTALNTEAFF	TGTGCCAGCAACTTATTTGGGACAGCGTTGAACACTGAAGCTTTCTTT
TRBV27	NA	TRBJ2-2	NA	CASSLTGSDGELFF	TGTGCCAGCAGTTTAACGGGATCGGACGGGGAGCTGTTTTTT
TRBV24-1	TRBD1	TRBJ2-1	NA	CATSEEGQGAYNEQFF	TGTGCCACCAGTGAGGAGGGACAGGGAGCCTACAATGAGCAGTTCTTC
TRBV28	TRBD1	TRBJ1-5	once	CASSLGTGGFRNQPQHF	TGTGCCAGCAGTTTAGGGACAGGGGGCTTCCGCAATCAGCCCCAGCATTTT
TRBV5-3	TRBD1	TRBJ1-5	NA	CARSLQGEGQPQHF	TGTGCCAGAAGCCTGCAGGGGGAAGGTCAGCCCCAGCATTTT
TRBV13	TRBD2	TRBJ2-2	NA	CASSFRRGETGELFF	TGTGCCAGCAGCTTCAGGCGGGGGGAAACCGGGGAGCTGTTTTTT
TRBV5-1	NA	TRBJ2-6	NA	CASSLDGISGANVLTF	TGCGCCAGCAGCTTGGACGGGATCTCTGGGGCCAACGTCCTGACTTTC
TRBV11-3	NA	TRBJ2-3	NA	CASSSLDAGSTDTQYF	TGTGCCAGCAGCTCCCTCGATGCGGGAAGCACAGATACGCAGTATTTT
TRBV12-5	NA	TRBJ2-6	NA	CASGLVLGSSGANVLTF	TGTGCTAGTGGTTTGGTACTAGGAAGCTCTGGGGCCAACGTCCTGACTTTC
TRBV12-3/TRBV12-4	NA	TRBJ2-1	NA	CASSLVQEQFF	TGTGCCAGCAGTTTGGTCCAGGAGCAGTTCTTC
TRBV7-2	NA	TRBJ2-2	NA	CASSLVGISNTGELFF	TGTGCCAGCAGCTTAGTTGGCATATCGAACACCGGGGAGCTGTTTTTT
TRBV27	NA	TRBJ1-5	NA	CASSLSMGGYQPQHF	TGTGCCAGCAGTTTATCGATGGGAGGGTATCAGCCCCAGCATTTT
TRBV4-1	NA	TRBJ1-1	NA	CASSQGIPAGSDTEAFF	TGCGCCAGCAGCCAAGGGATCCCAGCAGGATCGGACACTGAAGCTTTCTTT
TRBV28	NA	TRBJ2-7	NA	CASRWTSPYEQYF	TGTGCCAGCAGGTGGACATCTCCCTACGAGCAGTACTTC
TRBV11-1	TRBD2	TRBJ2-3	NA	CASSLNRGGDTQYF	TGTGCCAGCAGCTTAAACCGGGGGGGAGATACGCAGTATTTT
TRBV5-8	TRBD1	TRBJ1-6	NA	CASSFSGTGYSPLHF	TGTGCCAGCAGCTTTTCCGGGACAGGGTATTCACCCCTCCACTTT
TRBV15	TRBD2	TRBJ2-2	NA	CATSREEGRGLNTGELFF	TGTGCCACCAGCAGAGAGGAAGGGAGGGGATTGAACACCGGGGAGCTGTTTTTT
TRBV12-3/TRBV12-4	NA	TRBJ2-5	NA	CASSLEQGETQYF	TGTGCCAGCAGTCTAGAGCAGGGAGAGACCCAGTACTTC
TRBV28	TRBD2	TRBJ2-4	NA	CASSFWTGGVAKNIQYF	TGTGCCAGCAGTTTTTGGACGGGAGGGGTAGCCAAAAACATTCAGTACTTC
TRBV7-3	TRBD2	TRBJ2-1	NA	CASSLATGGTNNEQFF	TGTGCCAGCAGCTTAGCAACGGGAGGAACGAACAATGAGCAGTTCTTC
TRBV19	TRBD1	TRBJ2-1	NA	CASSHPEGARYNEQFF	TGTGCCAGTAGTCACCCAGAGGGGGCGCGTTACAATGAGCAGTTCTTC
TRBV7-2	TRBD2	TRBJ2-2	NA	CASIQTSGNTGELFF	TGTGCCAGCATCCAGACTAGCGGGAACACCGGGGAGCTGTTTTTT
TRBV4-1	NA	TRBJ2-2	NA	CASSHLQDTGELFF	TGCGCCAGCAGCCACCTACAGGACACCGGGGAGCTGTTTTTT
TRBV28	TRBD1	TRBJ2-1	NA	CASSLRDRVRNEQFF	TGTGCCAGCAGTCTCCGGGACAGGGTGCGCAATGAGCAGTTCTTC
TRBV19	TRBD1	TRBJ2-7	few	CASSIGQGVVYEQYF	TGTGCCAGTAGTATTGGACAGGGGGTCGTCTACGAGCAGTACTTC
TRBV4-3	NA	TRBJ2-4	NA	CASSRERSLSKNIQYF	TGCGCCAGCAGCAGGGAGCGGTCCTTATCCAAAAACATTCAGTACTTC
TRBV13	NA	TRBJ2-7	NA	CASSLYGVEGYEQYF	TGTGCCAGCAGCTTATACGGGGTGGAGGGGTACGAGCAGTACTTC